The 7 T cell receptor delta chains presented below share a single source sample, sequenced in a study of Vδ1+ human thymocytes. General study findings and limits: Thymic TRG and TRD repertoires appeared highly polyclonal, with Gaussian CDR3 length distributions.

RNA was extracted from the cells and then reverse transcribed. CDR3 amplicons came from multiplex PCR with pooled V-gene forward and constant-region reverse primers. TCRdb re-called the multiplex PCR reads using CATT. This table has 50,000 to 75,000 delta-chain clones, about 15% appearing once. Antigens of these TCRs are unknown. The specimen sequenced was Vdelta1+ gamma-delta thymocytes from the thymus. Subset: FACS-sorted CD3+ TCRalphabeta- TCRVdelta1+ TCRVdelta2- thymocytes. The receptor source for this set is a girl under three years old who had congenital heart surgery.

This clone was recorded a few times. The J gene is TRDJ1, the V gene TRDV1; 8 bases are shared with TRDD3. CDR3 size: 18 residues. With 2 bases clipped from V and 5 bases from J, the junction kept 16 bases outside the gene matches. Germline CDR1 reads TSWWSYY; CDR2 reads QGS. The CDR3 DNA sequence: TGTGCTCTTGGGGAAGGTCAGGCCTGGGGGACCGGGGGAGATAAACTCATCTTT. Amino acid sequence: CALGEGQAWGTGGDKLIF.

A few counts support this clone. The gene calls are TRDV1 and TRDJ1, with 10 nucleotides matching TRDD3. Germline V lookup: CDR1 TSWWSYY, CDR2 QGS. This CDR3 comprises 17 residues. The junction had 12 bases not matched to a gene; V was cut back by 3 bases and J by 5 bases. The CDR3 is CALGDFYGGYGPDKLIF. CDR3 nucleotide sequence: TGTGCTCTTGGGGACTTCTACGGGGGATACGGGCCAGATAAACTCATCTTT.

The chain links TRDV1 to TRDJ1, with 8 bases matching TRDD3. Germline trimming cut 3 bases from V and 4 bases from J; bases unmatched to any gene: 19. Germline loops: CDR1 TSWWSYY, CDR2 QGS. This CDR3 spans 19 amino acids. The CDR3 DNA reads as TGTGCTCTTGGGGATCGGAGAACCCCCACTGGGGGTCCACGCGATAAACTCATCTTT. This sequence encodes CALGDRRTPTGGPRDKLIF.

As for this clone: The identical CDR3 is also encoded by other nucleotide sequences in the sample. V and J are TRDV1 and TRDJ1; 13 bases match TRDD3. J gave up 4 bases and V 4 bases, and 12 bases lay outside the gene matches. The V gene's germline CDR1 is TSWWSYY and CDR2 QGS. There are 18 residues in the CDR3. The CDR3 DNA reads TGTGCTCTTGGGGGGCTTGGGACTGGGGGATACGCGATCGATAAACTCATCTTT. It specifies CALGGLGTGGYAIDKLIF.

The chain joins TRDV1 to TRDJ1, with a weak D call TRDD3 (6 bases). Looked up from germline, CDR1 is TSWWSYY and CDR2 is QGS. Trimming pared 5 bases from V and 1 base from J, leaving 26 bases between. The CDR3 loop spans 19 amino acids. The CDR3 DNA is TGTGCTCTTGGGAATGGGGGTCGGCTCCTGGGGATCGTCACCGATAAACTCATCTTT. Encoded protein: CALGNGGRLLGIVTDKLIF.

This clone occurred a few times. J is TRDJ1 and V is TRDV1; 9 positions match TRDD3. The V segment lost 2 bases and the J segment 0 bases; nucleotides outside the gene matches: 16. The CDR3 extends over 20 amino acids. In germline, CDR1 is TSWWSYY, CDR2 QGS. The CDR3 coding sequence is TGTGCTCTTGGGGAATGGTGCTGGGGGATTCACTCTCCGTACACCGATAAACTCATCTTT. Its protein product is CALGEWCWGIHSPYTDKLIF.

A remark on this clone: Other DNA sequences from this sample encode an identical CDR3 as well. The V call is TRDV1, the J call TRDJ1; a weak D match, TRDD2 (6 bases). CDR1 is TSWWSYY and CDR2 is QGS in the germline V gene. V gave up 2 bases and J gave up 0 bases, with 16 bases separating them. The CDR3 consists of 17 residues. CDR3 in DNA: TGTGCTCTTGGGGAATCCTACGCTAGACCCTACACCGATAAACTCATCTTT. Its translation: CALGESYARPYTDKLIF.